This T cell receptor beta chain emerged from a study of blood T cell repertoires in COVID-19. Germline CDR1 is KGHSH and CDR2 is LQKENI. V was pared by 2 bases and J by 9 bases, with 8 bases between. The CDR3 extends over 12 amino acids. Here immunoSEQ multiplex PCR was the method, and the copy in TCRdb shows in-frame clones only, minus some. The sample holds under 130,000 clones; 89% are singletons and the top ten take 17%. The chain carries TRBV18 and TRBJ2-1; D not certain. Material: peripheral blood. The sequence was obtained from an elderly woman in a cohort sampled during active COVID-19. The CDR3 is CASSPTTVEQFF. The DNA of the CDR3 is TGTGCCAGCTCACCAACCACAGTTGAGCAGTTCTTC.